Shown below are 30 T cell receptor beta chains from a single sample sequenced in a study of CD8 T cells in Susac syndrome. It was with random hexamers that 0.5 to 1 ug RNA was reverse transcribed. A single record per CDR3 protein comes from TCRdb applying MiXCR to the immunoSEQ multiplex PCR reads. The sample carries around 50,000 distinct CDR3 sequences, 80% to 95% recorded once. The sequencing sample was made of CD8+ T cells from PBMCs. The receptor set was obtained from a human donor in good health.

This clonotype was recorded once. This chain connects TRBV5-1 to TRBJ1-1, with D perhaps matching TRBD1 (5 bases). This CDR3 contains 16 residues. Trimming took off 3 bases at V and 1 base at J, with 16 bases between the two ends. Germline values: CDR1 SGHRS, CDR2 YFSETQ. CDR3 coding DNA: TGCGCCAGCAGCTCGCAGCCCCGGGACTGGAACACTGAAGCTTTCTTT. Its translation is CASSSQPRDWNTEAFF.

The rearrangement joins TRBV7-2 to TRBJ1-1, with TRBD1 matching 11 bases. Germline trimming cut 6 bases from V and 0 bases from J; bases unmatched to any gene: 9. The germline V gene has CDR1 SGHTA and CDR2 FQGNSA. This CDR3 region has 17 residues. CDR3 bases: TGTGCCAGCAGTAAACCGGGACAGGGGGGGCTGAACACTGAAGCTTTCTTT. The encoded protein is CASSKPGQGGLNTEAFF.

The rearrangement uses TRBV4-1 and TRBJ2-1; 8 bases match TRBD2. With 1 base clipped from V and 9 bases from J, the junction kept 2 bases outside the gene matches. This CDR3 is built from 13 residues. Germline CDR1 reads MGHRA; CDR2 reads YSYEKL. The CDR3 here is CASSQVAGGEQFF. The CDR3 bases are TGCGCCAGCAGCCAAGTCGCGGGGGGTGAGCAGTTCTTC.

The chain couples TRBV2 to TRBJ1-6; D perhaps matches TRBD1 (6 bases). The CDR3 runs to 16 residues. The ends were cut back, 3 bases at V and 9 bases at J, with 18 bases in the middle. Germline-derived CDR1 and CDR2 are SNHLY and FYNNEI. CDR3 sequence reads: CASSEGAASITSPLHF. The CDR3 DNA follows: TGTGCCAGCAGTGAGGGGGCTGCCTCGATAACTTCACCCCTCCACTTT. Full variable domain (rest looked up from reference TRBV2 and TRBJ1-6): EPEVTQTPSHQVTQMGQEVILRCVPISNHLYFYWYRQILGQKVEFLVSFYNNEISEKSEIFDDQFSVERPDGSNFTLKIRSTKLEDSAMYFCASSEGAASITSPLHFGNGTRLTVT.

This chain uses TRBV29-1 with TRBJ1-1; the match to TRBD1 covers 8 bases. V lost 2 bases, J lost 7 bases, and 12 bases stayed unmatched. The CDR3 sequence is 15 residues long. Germline assignment: CDR1 SQVTM and CDR2 ANQGSEA. In DNA, the CDR3 is TGCAGCGTTGAAACCCTGGACAGGGCATTTGGTGAAGCTTTCTTT. Translation: CSVETLDRAFGEAFF. Complete variable domain (other parts from reference TRBV29-1 and TRBJ1-1): SAVISQKPSRDICQRGTSLTIQCQVDSQVTMMFWYRQQPGQSLTLIATANQGSEATYESGFVIDKFPISRPNLTFSTLTVSNMSPEDSSIYLCSVETLDRAFGEAFFGQGTRLTVV.

V gene TRBV2 combines with J gene TRBJ2-3; 8 bases agree with TRBD2. Germline CDR1 is SNHLY and CDR2 is FYNNEI. V dropped 7 bases and J dropped 4; count of bases not matched to a gene: 4. The CDR3 loop spans 13 amino acids. The DNA of the CDR3 is TGTGCCAGCATCCGAGCGGGAGCAGATACGCAGTATTTT. Translated, it gives CASIRAGADTQYF.

The V call is TRBV7-9, the J call TRBJ2-7, with 10 bases fitting TRBD1. In germline, CDR1 is SEHNR, CDR2 FQNEAQ (reference sequence). CDR3 length: 16 amino acids. The J segment lost 2 bases and the V segment lost 5 bases, leaving 9 bases of the junction unmatched. CDR3 sequence reads: CASSRSGTGDPYEQYF. The DNA of the CDR3 is TGTGCCAGCAGCCGGTCCGGGACAGGGGATCCCTACGAGCAGTACTTC.

The V and J genes are TRBV10-3 and TRBJ2-5; 13 nucleotides line up with TRBD2. The germline V gene encodes CDR1 ENHRY and CDR2 SYGVKD. The CDR3 sequence is 19 residues long. V lost 6 bases and J lost 2; bases outside the gene matches: 15. The chain's CDR3 is CAIRPGLAGSKVIQETQYF. CDR3 DNA sequence: TGTGCCATCAGGCCGGGACTAGCGGGATCAAAGGTCATACAAGAGACCCAGTACTTC.

The chain is built from TRBV7-9 and TRBJ2-1; D unresolved. The germline V gene encodes CDR1 SEHNR and CDR2 FQNEAQ (reference sequence). Between the trimmed V and J ends, which lost 4 bases and 4 bases, there was a span of 14 bases. The CDR3 has 15 residues. The CDR3 loop is CASSSLDVMYNEQFF. CDR3 nucleotides: TGTGCCAGCAGCTCTCTAGACGTGATGTACAATGAGCAGTTCTTC.

The chain joins TRBV5-1 to TRBJ2-7; maybe TRBD2 (5 bases). CDR1 and CDR2 from the germline V gene are SGHRS and YFSETQ. The CDR3 has 17 amino acids. The V end was cut by 4 bases, the J end by 4 bases, with 24 bases between. This chain's CDR3 is CASSSGLYPMFSYEQYF. The CDR3 DNA follows: TGCGCCAGCAGCAGCGGACTTTATCCGATGTTCAGTTACGAGCAGTACTTC.

This chain joins TRBV30 and TRBJ2-3; D is ambiguous. The CDR3 is 12 amino acids. Trimming stripped 4 bases from V and 1 base from J, with 6 bases between. Germline loops: CDR1 GTSNPN, CDR2 SVGIG (reference sequence). The CDR3 DNA reads as TGTGCCTGGACGATATGCACAGATACGCAGTATTTT. Protein sequence: CAWTICTDTQYF. Full variable domain (outside the CDR3, taken from reference TRBV30 and TRBJ2-3): SQTIHQWPATLVQPVGSPLSLECTVEGTSNPNLYWYRQAAGRGLQLLFYSVGIGQISSEVPQNLSASRPQDRQFILSSKKLLLSDSGFYLCAWTICTDTQYFGPGTRLTVL.

The table lists this clonotype with a count of one. The DNA for the CDR3 is TGCAGTGCTAGTAAGTGGAACACTGAAGCTTTCTTT. It codes for CSASKWNTEAFF. This chain connects TRBV20-1 to TRBJ1-1; no clear D gene. Germline CDR1 DFQATT, CDR2 SNEGSKA (reference sequence). This CDR3 region has 12 residues. Trimming shortened V by 3 bases and J by 1 base, and 6 bases separated the two germline ends.

The genes are TRBV6-5 and TRBJ2-3, with a possible D match to TRBD2 (6 bases). V shed 8 bases and J shed 4 bases, with 13 bases lying between them. CDR1 is MNHEY, CDR2 SVGAGI, per germline. The CDR3 consists of 13 residues. The CDR3 reads CASASDTADTQYF. DNA for the CDR3: TGTGCCAGCGCTAGCGACACGGCAGATACGCAGTATTTT.

This rearrangement joins TRBV12-3 or TRBV12-4 to TRBJ1-4; the D is unclear. V shed 3 bases and J shed 6 bases, with 11 bases lying between them. This CDR3 has 14 residues. The CDR3 reads CASSFGGGDEKLFF. DNA for the CDR3: TGTGCCAGCAGTTTTGGCGGCGGAGATGAAAAACTGTTTTTT.

V gene TRBV5-6 combines with J gene TRBJ2-7, with 7 bases identical to TRBD1. This CDR3 region has 18 residues. The junction had 18 bases not matched to a gene; V was cut back by 4 bases and J by 2 bases. CDR1 and CDR2 from the germline V gene are SGHDT and YYEEEE. DNA for the CDR3: TGTGCCAGCAGCCCTCGACCGGGACAGCCTGTTCTTACCTACGAGCAGTACTTC. Protein product: CASSPRPGQPVLTYEQYF.

The chain has TRBV7-8 and TRBJ2-1, with a possible D match to TRBD1 (6 bases). This CDR3 is 16 amino acids long. V dropped 4 bases and J dropped 4 bases, with 17 bases sitting between them. Germline-derived CDR1 and CDR2 are SGHVS and FQNEAQ. CDR3 bases: TGTGCCAGCAGCTCATCGGACAGTCCCTATTACAATGAGCAGTTCTTC. Protein sequence: CASSSSDSPYYNEQFF.

The gene calls are TRBV12-5 and TRBJ2-1; D gene uncertain. CDR1 and CDR2 from the germline V gene are LGHNT and FRNRAP. Trimming cost V 3 bases and J 13 bases, with 16 bases left between them. The CDR3 contains 13 residues. The CDR3 DNA reads TGTGCTAGTGGTTTATCCCCCCCAATGAGTCAGTTCTTC. It specifies CASGLSPPMSQFF. The entire variable domain, with the rest obtained from reference TRBV12-5 and TRBJ2-1, is as follows: DARVTQTPRHKVTEMGQEVTMRCQPILGHNTVFWYRQTMMQGLELLAYFRNRAPLDDSGMPKDRFSAEMPDATLATLKIQPSEPRDSAVYFCASGLSPPMSQFFGPGTRLTVL.

V is TRBV5-4 and J is TRBJ1-2; possibly TRBD1 for D (6 bases). The CDR3 has 16 residues. CDR1 is SGHNT, CDR2 YYREEE, per germline (reference sequence). The V end lost 3 bases, the J end lost 1 base, and 16 bases lay between the germline ends. The CDR3 region is CASSSPQGDLNYGYTF. DNA of the CDR3: TGTGCCAGCAGCTCCCCACAGGGAGACCTTAACTATGGCTACACCTTC.

The chain has TRBV5-6 and TRBJ2-3; D tentatively reads TRBD1 or TRBD2 (5 bases each). Trimming removed 5 bases from V and 2 bases from J, with 21 bases in between. The CDR3 sequence is 17 residues long. Germline-derived CDR1 and CDR2 are SGHDT and YYEEEE. CDR3 in amino acids: CASRRGPRTNTTDTQYF. For the CDR3, the DNA is TGTGCCAGCAGACGGGGACCAAGGACGAACACCACAGATACGCAGTATTTT.

The chain links TRBV6-2 or TRBV6-3 to TRBJ2-2; 10 nucleotides agree with TRBD2. V was clipped by 11 bases and J by 11 bases; unmatched bases: 8. The CDR3 runs to 12 residues. Germline V gene sequence: CDR1 MNHEY, CDR2 SVGEGT. The CDR3 DNA is TGTGCCGCACGGCTAGCGGGAGCAGAGCTGTTTTTT. Translation: CAARLAGAELFF.

The chain couples TRBV6-2 or TRBV6-3 to TRBJ1-1; the D is unclear. The length of the CDR3 is 14 residues. V shed 3 bases and J shed 3 bases, with 11 bases lying between them. Germline values: CDR1 MNHEY, CDR2 SVGEGT. The DNA for the CDR3 is TGTGCCAGCAGTTATTCCGACCGTTACACTGAAGCTTTCTTT. Its protein product is CASSYSDRYTEAFF.

This rearrangement joins TRBV6-2 or TRBV6-3 to TRBJ2-7; D is unclear. Deletions cut 2 bases from V and 5 bases from J, with 10 bases between. The germline V gene has CDR1 MNHEY and CDR2 SVGEGT. The CDR3 is made up of 13 amino acids. The DNA of the CDR3 is TGTGCCAGCAGTTACCCCTCCAGCGACGAGCAGTACTTC. Its protein product is CASSYPSSDEQYF.

The chain uses TRBV20-1 and TRBJ2-3, with 8 positions matching TRBD2. The CDR3 length is 13 residues. Trimming cost V 4 bases and J 4 bases; bases outside gene matches: 4. Per germline, CDR1 DFQATT and CDR2 SNEGSKA (reference sequence). CDR3 residues: CSATGLVPDTQYF. DNA for the CDR3: TGCAGTGCTACGGGACTAGTTCCAGATACGCAGTATTTT.

The genes are TRBV25-1 and TRBJ1-1, with D perhaps matching TRBD1 (6 bases). Deletions cut 4 bases from V and 3 bases from J, with 15 bases between. The CDR3 is 15 amino acids. Germline V gives CDR1 MGHDK, CDR2 SYGVNS. CDR3 coding DNA: TGTGCCAGCAGTGGACTTAGGGGGGGAGACACTGAAGCTTTCTTT. Translating it yields CASSGLRGGDTEAFF.

This chain joins TRBV30 and TRBJ2-1; 9 bases are shared with TRBD2. The V segment lost 4 bases and the J segment 2 bases; nucleotides outside the gene matches: 3. Germline assignment: CDR1 GTSNPN and CDR2 SVGIG (reference sequence). The CDR3 runs to 14 residues. CDR3 sequence reads: CAWTLAGAYNEQFF. DNA for the CDR3: TGTGCCTGGACCTTAGCGGGAGCCTACAATGAGCAGTTCTTC.

This clonotype was seen just once. CDR3 region: CASSLVTLTGEDQPQHF. The DNA for the CDR3 is TGTGCCAGCAGCTTAGTAACCCTGACAGGGGAGGATCAGCCCCAGCATTTT. The J gene is TRBJ1-5, the V gene TRBV7-8; 8 bases fit TRBD1. Germline CDR1 reads SGHVS; CDR2 reads FQNEAQ. Unmatched junction bases numbered 10, after V lost 1 base and J lost 5 bases. The CDR3 loop spans 17 amino acids.

J is TRBJ1-1 and V is TRBV6-2 or TRBV6-3, with a weak D call TRBD1 (5 bases). There are 15 residues in the CDR3. V was pared by 6 bases and J by 6 bases, with 20 bases between. Germline CDR1 reads MNHEY; CDR2 reads SVGEGT. CDR3: CASRDGTFYEAEAFF. DNA for the CDR3: TGTGCCAGCAGAGACGGGACTTTTTATGAGGCTGAAGCTTTCTTT.

This sequence joins TRBV5-4 and TRBJ2-3, with D unclear. Germline V gene sequence: CDR1 SGHNT, CDR2 YYREEE (reference sequence). V was shortened by 6 bases and J by 0 bases, with 11 bases between the two germline ends. The CDR3 consists of 14 residues. This CDR3 reads CASIGAASTDTQYF. Here the CDR3 DNA reads TGTGCCAGCATTGGAGCCGCCAGCACAGATACGCAGTATTTT.

The gene calls are TRBV7-9 and TRBJ2-7; maybe TRBD1 (6 bases). This CDR3 is built from 14 residues. Germline assignment: CDR1 SEHNR and CDR2 FQNEAQ (reference sequence). Trimming left V 4 bases short and J 0 bases short, with 10 bases between. Here the CDR3 reads CASSSAGASYEQYF. The CDR3 DNA reads as TGTGCCAGCAGCTCAGCAGGGGCCTCCTACGAGCAGTACTTC. Full variable domain (rest looked up from reference TRBV7-9 and TRBJ2-7): DTGVSQNPRHKITKRGQNVTFRCDPISEHNRLYWYRQTLGQGPEFLTYFQNEAQLEKSRLLSDRFSAERPKGSFSTLEIQRTEQGDSAMYLCASSSAGASYEQYFGPGTRLTVT.

This clonotype was observed a handful of times. The CDR3 spells CASSADNAYEQYF. The CDR3, as DNA: TGTGCCAGCAGTGCGGACAACGCCTACGAGCAGTACTTC. The genes are TRBV6-2 or TRBV6-3 and TRBJ2-7; weak D call: TRBD1 (5 bases). The germline gives CDR1 MNHEY, CDR2 SVGEGT. This CDR3 spans 13 amino acids. Trimming removed 5 bases from V and 2 bases from J, with 10 bases in between.